This note documents a single T cell receptor beta chain sequence. Its specificity is unknown. The data were obtained in a study of yellow fever vaccine responses in identical twins. TCRdb passed the RT-PCR reads through MiXCR, listing each CDR3 protein once. In the table there are over a thousand distinct CDR3 sequences, around four fifths of which are singletons. Study-wide results and caveats: Reportedly, the T cell response mounted by twins to vaccine seemed partly convergent, partly personalized.

V shed 5 bases and J shed 6 bases, with 8 bases lying between them. In germline, CDR1 is SGHAT, CDR2 FQDESV (reference sequence). The CDR3 runs 11 residues. The genes are TRBV11-1 and TRBJ2-7; possibly TRBD1 or TRBD2 for D (5 bases each). The source material was T cells from blood (PBMCs), unsorted or a sorted subset (not recorded which), sampled before or after yellow fever vaccination (not recorded which). The clonotype was recovered from a female donor who received the yellow fever vaccine. For the CDR3, the DNA is TGTGCCAGCAGCGGGGGTATCGAGCAGTACGTC. It translates to CASSGGIEQYV.